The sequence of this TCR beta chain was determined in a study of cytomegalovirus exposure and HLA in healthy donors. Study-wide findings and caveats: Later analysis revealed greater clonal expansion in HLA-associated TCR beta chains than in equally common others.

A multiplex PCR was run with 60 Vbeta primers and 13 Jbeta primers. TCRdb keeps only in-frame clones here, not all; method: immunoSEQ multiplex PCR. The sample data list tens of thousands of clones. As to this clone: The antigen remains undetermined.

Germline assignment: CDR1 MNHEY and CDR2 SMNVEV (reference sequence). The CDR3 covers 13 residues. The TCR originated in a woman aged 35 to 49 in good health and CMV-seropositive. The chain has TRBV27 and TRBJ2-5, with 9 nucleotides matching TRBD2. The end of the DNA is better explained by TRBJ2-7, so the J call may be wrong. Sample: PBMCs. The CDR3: CASRPSGTYEQYF. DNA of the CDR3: TGTGCCAGCAGGCCTAGCGGGACCTACGAGCAGTACTTC.